The 21 T cell receptor beta chains presented below share a single source sample, sequenced in a study of blood T cell repertoires in COVID-19. Profiled with immunoSEQ multiplex PCR; TCRdb holds only in-frame clones, not every one. The data hold about 300,000 clones, with around nine tenths observed a single time. The material sequenced was peripheral blood. These receptors all come from a woman in her twenties or thirties with COVID-19, enrolled during active disease.

The J gene is TRBJ2-7, the V gene TRBV7-2; 11 nucleotides agree with TRBD2. The junction had 7 bases not matched to a gene; V was cut back by 3 bases and J by 6 bases. CDR3 size: 15 residues. Per the germline V gene, CDR1 is SGHTA and CDR2 is FQGNSA. This chain's CDR3 is CASSLLAGGSREQYF. In DNA, the CDR3 is TGTGCCAGCAGCTTGCTAGCGGGGGGTTCTCGCGAGCAGTACTTC.

V is TRBV11-3 and J is TRBJ2-4; 11 bases are a match to TRBD2. Per the germline V gene, CDR1 is SGHNT and CDR2 is YENEEA. The CDR3 has 17 residues. With 4 bases clipped from V and 8 bases from J, the junction kept 13 bases outside the gene matches. In DNA form, the CDR3 reads TGTGCCAGCAGCTCGGATGGGACTAGCGGACCAAGGCACATTCAGTACTTC. Protein: CASSSDGTSGPRHIQYF.

The chain is built from TRBV7-6 and TRBJ2-3; 7 positions match TRBD2. The trim removed 0 bases at V and 2 bases at J, leaving 5 bases unmatched. This CDR3 spans 16 amino acids. The V gene's germline CDR1 is SGHVS and CDR2 FNYEAQ. CDR3 in DNA: TGTGCCAGCAGCTTAGCGAGCGGGGCGGTCACAGATACGCAGTATTTT. It translates to CASSLASGAVTDTQYF.

The V gene is TRBV30, the J gene TRBJ1-3; TRBD1 is a possible D gene (5 bases). This CDR3 has 13 residues. Trimming left V 5 bases short and J 4 bases short, with 12 bases between. Germline V gene lookup returns CDR1 GTSNPN and CDR2 SVGIG (reference sequence). The CDR3 coding sequence is TGTGCCTGGTCTCAGGGTACGGGAAACACCATATATTTT. As protein: CAWSQGTGNTIYF.

The chain uses TRBV4-1 and TRBJ1-1; 8 bases map to TRBD1. CDR3 length: 14 amino acids. Germline lookup yields CDR1 MGHRA and CDR2 YSYEKL. The V and J ends lost 4 bases and 0 bases, in that order; junction bases with no gene match: 1. The CDR3: CASSRTGMNTEAFF. The CDR3, as DNA: TGCGCCAGCAGCCGGACAGGGATGAACACTGAAGCTTTCTTT.

The chain combines TRBV15 with TRBJ1-3; 12 nucleotides align to TRBD1. V was clipped by 4 bases and J by 3 bases; unmatched bases: 4. The CDR3 length is 16 residues. Per germline, CDR1 LNHNV and CDR2 YYDKDF (reference sequence). The CDR3 protein is CATSKGQGAFGNTIYF. DNA for the CDR3: TGTGCCACCAGCAAGGGACAGGGGGCTTTTGGAAACACCATATATTTT.

The chain has TRBV3-1 (or the pseudogene TRBV3-2) and TRBJ1-2; perhaps TRBD1 as D (5 bases). The V gene's germline CDR1 is LGHDT and CDR2 YNNKEL (reference sequence). This CDR3 has 15 residues. Trimming cost V 3 bases and J 7 bases, with 18 bases left between them. The CDR3 reads CASSHPQVGVRGYTF. The DNA of the CDR3 is TGTGCCAGCAGCCACCCTCAGGTAGGGGTCCGTGGCTACACCTTC.

The gene calls are TRBV19 and TRBJ2-3; TRBD2 agrees at 8 bases. From germline, CDR1 is LNHDA and CDR2 SQIVND (reference sequence). The CDR3 length is 14 residues. The J segment lost 4 bases and the V segment lost 6 bases, leaving 6 bases of the junction unmatched. CDR3 amino acids: CASSPLGGADTQYF. The DNA of the CDR3 is TGTGCCAGTAGCCCTCTCGGGGGGGCAGATACGCAGTATTTT.

V is TRBV28 and J is TRBJ1-2, with TRBD1 identical over 9 bases. Germline V gene data show CDR1 as MDHEN and CDR2 as SYDVKM. V was pared by 6 bases and J by 6 bases, with 8 bases of the junction left unmatched. The CDR3 has 14 amino acids. This CDR3 reads CASRISGTGHGYTF. In DNA form, the CDR3 reads TGTGCCAGCAGGATCTCCGGGACAGGGCATGGCTACACCTTC.

The rearrangement joins TRBV5-1 to TRBJ1-1; 12 bases agree with TRBD1. CDR1 and CDR2 from the germline V gene are SGHRS and YFSETQ. CDR3 length: 16 residues. V lost 5 bases and J lost 1; bases outside the gene matches: 6. CDR3 sequence: CASRAGQGAKNTEAFF. In DNA form, the CDR3 reads TGCGCCAGCAGGGCGGGACAGGGGGCTAAGAACACTGAAGCTTTCTTT. Full variable domain (remainder filled in from reference TRBV5-1 and TRBJ1-1): KAGVTQTPRYLIKTRGQQVTLSCSPISGHRSVSWYQQTPGQGLQFLFEYFSETQRNKGNFPGRFSGRQFSNSRSEMNVSTLELGDSALYLCASRAGQGAKNTEAFFGQGTRLTVV.

The chain uses TRBV20-1 and TRBJ1-5; D may be TRBD1 (6 bases). The CDR3 runs to 14 residues. V lost 3 bases to trimming and J lost 5 bases, with 14 bases between them. In germline, CDR1 is DFQATT, CDR2 SNEGSKA (reference sequence). CDR3 nucleotide sequence: TGCAGTGCTAGTGCCGGACAGTCTGATCAGCCCCAGCATTTT. Protein sequence: CSASAGQSDQPQHF.

Points on this clone: This likely comes from a read error, as the CDR3 has no conserved phenylalanine or tryptophan at its end. The chain couples TRBV4-2 to TRBJ2-3, with D possibly being TRBD2 (7 bases). The CDR3 sequence is 16 residues long. CDR1 LGHNA and CDR2 YNFKEQ come from the germline V gene. V was pared by 0 bases and J by 1 base, with 11 bases between. CDR3 in DNA: TGTGCCAGCAGCCAAGATCGAGGGGGGGGCACAGATACGCAGTATTCT. Translation: CASSQDRGGGTDTQYS.

The chain has TRBV4-1 and TRBJ1-6; 8 nucleotides agree with TRBD1. The CDR3 covers 16 residues. Trimming cost V 0 bases and J 11 bases; bases outside gene matches: 9. Per germline, CDR1 MGHRA and CDR2 YSYEKL. The CDR3 here is CASSQDLRTGHTPLHF. For the CDR3, the DNA is TGCGCCAGCAGCCAAGATCTTAGGACAGGGCACACACCCCTCCACTTT.

This chain uses TRBV10-2 with TRBJ1-2, with unresolved D. Germline CDR1 WSHSY, CDR2 SAAADI. V lost 3 bases to trimming and J lost 1 base, with 12 bases between them. The CDR3 covers 15 residues. The CDR3 DNA is TGCGCCAGCAGTGATGTGGAGCGGCTTAACTATGGCTACACCTTC. Its translation: CASSDVERLNYGYTF.

V is TRBV7-8 and J is TRBJ1-5, with D uncertain. V was clipped by 2 bases and J by 2 bases, with 13 bases between them. CDR1 and CDR2 (germline): SGHVS, FQNEAQ. The CDR3 runs to 16 residues. The CDR3 region has the DNA TGTGCCAGCAGCTTATCTGTGCGTATGGGCAATCAGCCCCAGCATTTT. Translation: CASSLSVRMGNQPQHF.

This clone was seen more than once but under ten times. The rearrangement uses TRBV28 and TRBJ1-2, with 11 nucleotides matching TRBD1. CDR3 length: 15 residues. The J segment lost 7 bases and the V segment lost 2 bases, leaving 6 bases of the junction unmatched. CDR1 and CDR2 (germline): MDHEN, SYDVKM. CDR3 amino acids: CASSLRPGTGGGYTF. CDR3 in DNA: TGTGCCAGCAGTTTAAGACCCGGGACAGGGGGTGGCTACACCTTC.

The rearrangement joins TRBV5-1 to TRBJ2-7; the match to TRBD1 covers 9 bases. The V and J ends lost 0 bases and 5 bases, in that order; junction bases with no gene match: 9. CDR1 is SGHRS and CDR2 is YFSETQ in the germline V gene. The CDR3 has 16 residues. The CDR3 DNA follows: TGCGCCAGCAGCTTGGAAGCCGGGACAGGGTTCCACGAGCAGTACTTC. Translated, it gives CASSLEAGTGFHEQYF.

The chain recombines TRBV4-1 with TRBJ1-1, with 10 bases identical to TRBD1. Germline trimming cut 4 bases from V and 5 bases from J; bases unmatched to any gene: 4. CDR3 size: 14 residues. Germline lookup yields CDR1 MGHRA and CDR2 YSYEKL. In DNA form, the CDR3 reads TGCGCCAGCAGCCTAAGGACAGGGGGTACTGAAGCTTTCTTT. It is translated as CASSLRTGGTEAFF.

V usage is TRBV2 and J usage is TRBJ1-2; 7 bases map to TRBD1. Germline CDR1 SNHLY, CDR2 FYNNEI. Germline trimming cut 3 bases from V and 4 bases from J; bases unmatched to any gene: 8. The CDR3 has 15 residues. In DNA, the CDR3 is TGTGCCAGCAGTGAGAGGTCCGGGACAGCCTATGGCTACACCTTC. Translating it yields CASSERSGTAYGYTF.

This chain connects TRBV29-1 to TRBJ1-1; D unresolved. The CDR3 is 12 amino acids. Per germline, CDR1 SQVTM and CDR2 ANQGSEA. Trimming removed 0 bases from V and 5 bases from J, with 7 bases in between. CDR3 loop: CSVEDSGTEAFF. CDR3 nucleotide sequence: TGCAGCGTTGAAGATAGCGGGACTGAAGCTTTCTTT.

The V gene is TRBV4-2, the J gene TRBJ2-1, with D possibly TRBD2 on 5 matching bases. In germline, CDR1 is LGHNA, CDR2 YNFKEQ. The CDR3 loop spans 15 amino acids. V gave up 0 bases and J gave up 4 bases, with 10 bases separating them. The CDR3, as DNA: TGTGCCAGCAGCCAAGAGTCTAGCTCGTACAATGAGCAGTTCTTC. Translated: CASSQESSSYNEQFF.